Shown below are 23 T cell receptor beta chains from a single sample sequenced in a study of cytomegalovirus exposure and HLA in healthy donors. PCR amplification relied on 60 Vbeta primers (plus 13 Jbeta primers). The data were produced by immunoSEQ multiplex PCR, yet TCRdb's version contains in-frame clones alone and is incomplete. The data contain some 76,000 clones, about 88% of them singletons. Sample: PBMCs. The receptors shown here come from a woman in her forties or fifties in good health and CMV-seronegative.

The V call is TRBV9, the J call TRBJ1-1; 7 bases are shared with TRBD1. CDR1 is SGDLS and CDR2 is YYNGEE in the germline V gene. CDR3 length: 17 residues. Unmatched junction bases numbered 12, after V lost 0 bases and J lost 4 bases. The CDR3: CASSVDPQGIRGTEAFF. The CDR3 DNA sequence: TGTGCCAGCAGCGTAGACCCACAGGGGATCAGAGGCACTGAAGCTTTCTTT. Using reference TRBV9 and TRBJ1-1 for the parts outside the CDR3, the full variable domain is DSGVTQTPKHLITATGQRVTLRCSPRSGDLSVYWYQQSLDQGLQFLIQYYNGEERAKGNILERFSAQQFPDLHSELNLSSLELGDSALYFCASSVDPQGIRGTEAFFGQGTRLTVV.

The chain links TRBV10-3 to TRBJ1-1; 7 bases map to TRBD1. Germline V gene data show CDR1 as ENHRY and CDR2 as SYGVKD. The trim removed 0 bases at V and 5 bases at J, leaving 9 bases unmatched. The CDR3 has 16 amino acids. The CDR3 loop is CAISESGNRGGTEAFF. CDR3 bases: TGTGCCATCAGTGAGTCAGGGAACAGGGGCGGGACTGAAGCTTTCTTT.

The genes are TRBV2 and TRBJ1-4, with D possibly being TRBD1 (6 bases). Per the germline V gene, CDR1 is SNHLY and CDR2 is FYNNEI. Trimming cost V 3 bases and J 8 bases, with 16 bases left between them. This CDR3 comprises 15 residues. CDR3 protein: CASSEGWQGKEKLFF. CDR3 nucleotides: TGTGCCAGCAGTGAGGGGTGGCAGGGGAAGGAAAAACTGTTTTTT.

The chain employs TRBV18 and TRBJ2-1; D may be TRBD1 (6 bases). Trimming took 0 bases from V and 2 from J, leaving 8 bases between them. Germline CDR1 reads KGHSH; CDR2 reads LQKENI. The CDR3 loop spans 15 amino acids. CDR3 nucleotide sequence: TGTGCCAGCTCACCACCGGGGACAACCTACAATGAGCAGTTCTTC. This sequence encodes CASSPPGTTYNEQFF. Full variable domain (outside the CDR3, taken from reference TRBV18 and TRBJ2-1): NAGVMQNPRHLVRRRGQEARLRCSPMKGHSHVYWYRQLPEEGLKFMVYLQKENIIDESGMPKERFSAEFPKEGPSILRIQQVVRGDSAAYFCASSPPGTTYNEQFFGPGTRLTVL.

V is TRBV7-9 and J is TRBJ2-1; 8 bases are a match to TRBD1. The trim removed 6 bases at V and 5 bases at J, leaving 9 bases unmatched. Per the germline V gene, CDR1 is SEHNR and CDR2 is FQNEAQ (reference sequence). The length of the CDR3 is 15 residues. Written as DNA, the CDR3 is TGTGCCAGCAGACGAGACAGGGGTTCACACAATGAGCAGTTCTTC. It yields the protein CASRRDRGSHNEQFF.

J is TRBJ2-3 and V is TRBV20-1; tentatively, D is TRBD2 (6 bases). This CDR3 spans 11 amino acids. The germline CDR1 and CDR2 sequences are DFQATT and SNEGSKA (reference sequence). V was pared by 4 bases and J by 5 bases, with 7 bases between. In nucleotides, the CDR3 is TGCAGTGCTACGGGGGTAGATACGCAGTATTTT. It is translated as CSATGVDTQYF.

This clone appeared a few times. CDR3 in DNA: TGTGCCAGCAGTTTTGTACAGGGGCGGAATGAGCAGTTCTTC. Amino acid sequence: CASSFVQGRNEQFF. The J gene is TRBJ2-1, the V gene TRBV27; 7 bases match TRBD1. The V segment lost 3 bases and the J segment 7 bases; nucleotides outside the gene matches: 6. The CDR3 totals 14 residues. Germline V gene sequence: CDR1 MNHEY, CDR2 SMNVEV (reference sequence).

The V and J genes are TRBV16 and TRBJ1-1; no reliable D call. V lost 3 bases to trimming and J lost 1 base, with 9 bases between them. Germline V gene data show CDR1 as KGHSY and CDR2 as FQNENV. CDR3 length equals 14 residues. CDR3 nucleotide sequence: TGTGCCAGCAGCCAGGAGGGCTGGAACACTGAAGCTTTCTTT. This sequence encodes CASSQEGWNTEAFF. The entire variable domain, with the rest obtained from reference TRBV16 and TRBJ1-1, is as follows: GEEVAQTPKHLVRGEGQKAKLYCAPIKGHSYVFWYQQVLKNEFKFLISFQNENVFDETGMPKERFSAKCLPNSPCSLEIQATKLEDSAVYFCASSQEGWNTEAFFGQGTRLTVV.

This clone was seen a few times. The chain carries TRBV9 and TRBJ1-5; a weak D match, TRBD1 (5 bases). This CDR3 region has 13 residues. V was trimmed by 3 bases and J by 6 bases, leaving 10 bases between them. CDR1 and CDR2 from the germline V gene are SGDLS and YYNGEE. CDR3 loop: CASSAQGTQPQHF. The CDR3 nucleotides are TGTGCCAGCAGCGCTCAGGGAACTCAGCCCCAGCATTTT.

The chain recombines TRBV7-2 with TRBJ2-2; D is possibly TRBD2 (5 bases). The CDR3 is 14 residues long. Trimming took 1 base from V and 4 from J, leaving 7 bases between them. Germline CDR1 and CDR2: SGHTA and FQGNSA. DNA for the CDR3: TGTGCCAGCAGCTTAGTTGCGGGCACCGGGGAGCTGTTTTTT. This codes for CASSLVAGTGELFF.

V usage is TRBV4-3 and J usage is TRBJ2-3; D may be TRBD2 (6 bases). Germline V gene sequence: CDR1 LGHNA, CDR2 YSLEER. Trimming cost V 4 bases and J 5 bases, with 13 bases left between them. CDR3 size: 14 residues. CDR3 in DNA: TGCGCCAGCAGCCTAATCGGGGGAAGAGATACGCAGTATTTT. It is translated as CASSLIGGRDTQYF.

The chain couples TRBV7-3 to TRBJ2-1; 7 bases are a match to TRBD2. Trimming took 2 bases from V and 6 from J; bases not matched to a gene: 4. CDR3 length equals 14 residues. The germline CDR1 and CDR2 sequences are SGHTA and FQGTGA. The CDR3 DNA is TGTGCCAGCAGCTTATCTAGCGGTGTCAATGAGCAGTTCTTC. Its protein is CASSLSSGVNEQFF.

The gene calls are TRBV5-3 and TRBJ2-2; D unresolved. TRBV5-3 is given ORF status, its function remaining uncertain. V was clipped by 0 bases and J by 5 bases, with 11 bases between them. This CDR3 is built from 15 residues. Here the CDR3 reads CARSLVESRTGELFF. The CDR3 nucleotides are TGTGCCAGAAGCTTGGTGGAGAGTCGGACCGGGGAGCTGTTTTTT.

This clone was picked up one time. The V and J genes are TRBV4-1 and TRBJ2-7; unclear D gene. Between the trimmed V and J ends, which lost 0 bases and 3 bases, there was a span of 9 bases. CDR1 and CDR2 from the germline V gene are MGHRA and YSYEKL. The CDR3 has 14 amino acids. This CDR3 reads CASSQENYGYEQYF. DNA for the CDR3: TGCGCCAGCAGCCAAGAAAACTACGGCTACGAGCAGTACTTC.

CDR3 in DNA: TGTGCCACCAGCAGACCCTCTAGCGGGGGGGTTGGATATGAGCAGTTCTTC. Translating it yields CATSRPSSGGVGYEQFF. The rearrangement uses TRBV15 and TRBJ2-1; TRBD2 aligns across 12 bases. The J segment lost 8 bases and the V segment lost 2 bases, leaving 10 bases of the junction unmatched. The CDR3 totals 17 residues. Germline CDR1 LNHNV, CDR2 YYDKDF (reference sequence). Full variable domain (missing parts from reference TRBV15 and TRBJ2-1): DAMVIQNPRYQVTQFGKPVTLSCSQTLNHNVMYWYQQKSSQAPKLLFHYYDKDFNNEADTPDNFQSRRPNTSFCFLDIRSPGLGDTAMYLCATSRPSSGGVGYEQFFGPGTRLTVL.

The genes are TRBV5-1 and TRBJ1-1; D uncertain. This CDR3 is 15 amino acids long. Germline CDR1 and CDR2: SGHRS and YFSETQ. V was clipped by 0 bases and J by 5 bases, with 14 bases between them. CDR3 DNA: TGCGCCAGCAGCTTGGAAGTTTCGGGAGTTACTGAAGCTTTCTTT. This codes for CASSLEVSGVTEAFF.

The V gene is TRBV18, the J gene TRBJ1-2; 7 bases are shared with TRBD1. Per germline, CDR1 KGHSH and CDR2 LQKENI. With 1 base clipped from V and 2 bases from J, the junction kept 4 bases outside the gene matches. There are 15 residues in the CDR3. DNA of the CDR3: TGTGCCAGCTCACCACGGGACAGCGGAAACTATGGCTACACCTTC. Residues: CASSPRDSGNYGYTF.

The chain uses TRBV10-2 and TRBJ2-3, with 11 bases matching TRBD2. The CDR3 totals 15 residues. V trimming: 3 bases; J trimming: 4 bases; junction bases outside the gene matches: 3. Germline CDR1 WSHSY, CDR2 SAAADI. This CDR3 is CASSDTSGGSDTQYF. The CDR3 DNA follows: TGCGCCAGCAGTGATACTAGCGGGGGTTCAGATACGCAGTATTTT.

This chain uses TRBV11-2 with TRBJ1-1; TRBD1 might be the D (6 bases). The ends were cut back, 1 base at V and 7 bases at J, with 13 bases in the middle. The CDR3 is made up of 14 amino acids. Germline values: CDR1 SGHAT, CDR2 FQNNGV. CDR3 in amino acids: CASSLASGGGEAFF. Written as DNA, the CDR3 is TGTGCCAGCAGCTTAGCTTCGGGGGGCGGTGAAGCTTTCTTT.

The rearrangement links TRBV9 to TRBJ2-3; 13 bases are shared with TRBD2. The CDR3 covers 16 residues. V shed 0 bases, J shed 4 bases, and the junction held 2 bases outside the gene matches. Germline-derived CDR1 and CDR2 are SGDLS and YYNGEE. In nucleotides, the CDR3 is TGTGCCAGCAGCGTAGTTGGGACTAGCGGGGCAGATACGCAGTATTTT. This gives the protein CASSVVGTSGADTQYF. Full variable domain (outside the CDR3, taken from reference TRBV9 and TRBJ2-3): DSGVTQTPKHLITATGQRVTLRCSPRSGDLSVYWYQQSLDQGLQFLIQYYNGEERAKGNILERFSAQQFPDLHSELNLSSLELGDSALYFCASSVVGTSGADTQYFGPGTRLTVL.

In its sample, this clone was seen once. The genes are TRBV30 and TRBJ2-3, with TRBD2 matching 10 bases. V lost 0 bases to trimming and J lost 1 base; unmatched junction nucleotides: 4. Germline V gene lookup returns CDR1 GTSNPN and CDR2 SVGIG (reference sequence). The CDR3 has 16 residues. The CDR3 coding sequence is TGTGCCTGGAGTGTACCTCTAGCGGGGGGCACAGATACGCAGTATTTT. Encoded protein: CAWSVPLAGGTDTQYF.

This chain links TRBV4-1 with TRBJ2-2, with TRBD2 matching 8 bases. Per germline, CDR1 MGHRA and CDR2 YSYEKL. Losses at the gene ends were 3 bases for V and 6 bases for J; bases not matched to a gene: 9. The CDR3 runs to 16 residues. Here the CDR3 DNA reads TGCGCCAGCAGCCATTCGGTCGGGGGGGATTCCGGGGAGCTGTTTTTT. This codes for CASSHSVGGDSGELFF.

The chain links TRBV10-1 to TRBJ2-5; 10 bases agree with TRBD1. Matching the DNA end better, TRBJ2-7 makes the J call doubtful. Germline V lookup: CDR1 WNHNN, CDR2 SYGVQD (reference sequence). CDR3 length: 17 amino acids. The CDR3 spells CASSESASPGQGNEQYF. CDR3 nucleotides: TGCGCCAGCAGTGAGTCGGCCTCTCCGGGACAGGGGAACGAGCAGTACTTC.